Below are 31 T cell receptor beta chains sequenced from a single sample in a study of blood T cell repertoires in COVID-19. Profiled with immunoSEQ multiplex PCR; TCRdb holds only in-frame clones, not every one. This table has around 30,000 clones, over 75% appearing once. The sample taken for sequencing was peripheral blood. Receptor source: a woman aged 60-75 years with active COVID-19.

The chain has TRBV10-3 and TRBJ1-2; 10 bases align to TRBD1. V dropped 3 bases and J dropped 8; count of bases not matched to a gene: 3. The length of the CDR3 is 13 residues. Germline CDR1 ENHRY, CDR2 SYGVKD. The CDR3 sequence is CAISDDRGQGYTF. CDR3 in DNA: TGTGCCATCAGTGATGACAGGGGGCAGGGCTACACCTTC.

This clone occurred once. This chain's CDR3 is CASSSGQIYNEQFF. Written as DNA, the CDR3 is TGCGCCAGCAGCTCGGGACAGATCTACAATGAGCAGTTCTTC. V and J are TRBV5-1 and TRBJ2-1; 7 bases map to TRBD1. Germline CDR1 is SGHRS and CDR2 is YFSETQ. J lost 3 bases, V lost 3 bases, and 3 bases had no gene match. CDR3 length equals 14 residues.

The chain uses TRBV18 and TRBJ1-2; 9 positions agree with TRBD1. CDR1 KGHSH and CDR2 LQKENI come from the germline V gene. The CDR3 totals 14 residues. After removal of 6 bases from V and 2 bases from J, the junction contained 4 bases not matched to a gene. The CDR3 spells CASSPGTGNYGYTF. CDR3 in DNA: TGTGCCAGCTCTCCCGGGACAGGGAACTATGGCTACACCTTC.

The chain combines TRBV18 with TRBJ1-5, with D possibly TRBD1 on 6 matching bases. Germline lookup yields CDR1 KGHSH and CDR2 LQKENI. Between the trimmed V and J ends, which lost 3 bases and 3 bases, there was a span of 12 bases. CDR3 length: 15 residues. The CDR3 loop reads CASSPGQGFNQPQHF. As DNA, the CDR3 is TGTGCCAGCTCACCTGGGCAGGGGTTCAATCAGCCCCAGCATTTT.

A few counts support this clone. The chain recombines TRBV30 with TRBJ2-3, with D perhaps TRBD2 (5 bases). The V and J ends lost 2 bases and 7 bases respectively, with 13 bases between them. Germline assignment: CDR1 GTSNPN and CDR2 SVGIG (reference sequence). The CDR3 spans 13 residues. The CDR3 sequence is CAWSPDGLNTQYF. CDR3 bases: TGTGCCTGGAGTCCTGACGGACTCAATACGCAGTATTTT.

The DNA for the CDR3 is TGTGCCAGCAGTTCAACTAGCGGGAGGGCCTCTAAGTACTTC. Translation gives CASSSTSGRASKYF. The V call is TRBV11-2, the J call TRBJ2-7; TRBD2 matches at 13 bases. CDR1 is SGHAT and CDR2 is FQNNGV in the germline V gene. V was pared by 6 bases and J by 11 bases, with 10 bases of the junction left unmatched. CDR3 length: 14 residues.

This clone was counted only a few times. The J gene is TRBJ1-5, the V gene TRBV19; 10 bases are a match to TRBD1. This CDR3 spans 15 amino acids. V lost 3 bases to trimming and J lost 6 bases; unmatched junction nucleotides: 5. Germline V gene lookup returns CDR1 LNHDA and CDR2 SQIVND (reference sequence). The CDR3: CASSMRTGGFQPQHF. As DNA, the CDR3 is TGTGCCAGTAGTATGCGGACAGGGGGGTTTCAGCCCCAGCATTTT.

The chain joins TRBV20-1 to TRBJ2-2, with D possibly matching TRBD2 (5 bases). Per the germline V gene, CDR1 is DFQATT and CDR2 is SNEGSKA (reference sequence). The length of the CDR3 is 14 residues. V gave up 3 bases and J gave up 7 bases, with 15 bases separating them. The CDR3 loop reads CSASRTRGRGELFF. In nucleotides, the CDR3 is TGCAGTGCTAGTAGAACTAGAGGGCGCGGGGAGCTGTTTTTT.

This chain joins TRBV7-8 and TRBJ2-2; D might be TRBD1 (6 bases). The CDR3 contains 17 residues. V dropped 6 bases and J dropped 0 bases, with 17 bases sitting between them. CDR1 is SGHVS and CDR2 is FQNEAQ in the germline V gene. This CDR3 reads CASRLLSGTSNTGELFF. The DNA of the CDR3 is TGTGCCAGCAGACTACTATCTGGGACATCGAACACCGGGGAGCTGTTTTTT.

The V and J genes are TRBV7-9 and TRBJ2-2, with TRBD2 matching 10 bases. Germline V gene sequence: CDR1 SEHNR, CDR2 FQNEAQ (reference sequence). The CDR3 is 18 amino acids. V trimming: 5 bases; J trimming: 2 bases; junction bases outside the gene matches: 11. CDR3 loop: CASSRSPLAGINTGELFF. CDR3 sequence (DNA): TGTGCCAGCAGCCGGTCCCCACTAGCGGGGATAAACACCGGGGAGCTGTTTTTT.

This rearrangement joins TRBV9 to TRBJ1-6, with D possibly being TRBD1 (5 bases). Trimming stripped 0 bases from V and 0 bases from J, with 10 bases between. This CDR3 region has 17 residues. Germline loops: CDR1 SGDLS, CDR2 YYNGEE. Here the CDR3 reads CASSVEPGLSYNSPLHF. The CDR3 bases are TGTGCCAGCAGCGTAGAGCCAGGGCTCTCCTATAATTCACCCCTCCACTTT.

The V and J genes are TRBV5-1 and TRBJ2-5, with a weak D call TRBD2 (6 bases). The V gene's germline CDR1 is SGHRS and CDR2 YFSETQ. V dropped 4 bases and J dropped 4 bases, with 11 bases sitting between them. This CDR3 has 13 residues. In nucleotides, the CDR3 is TGCGCCAGCAGCCGGGGGTCCGGAGAGACCCAGTACTTC. Its translation is CASSRGSGETQYF.

This clone was seen more than once but under ten times. This chain links TRBV4-1 with TRBJ2-1, with a possible D match to TRBD1 (5 bases). This CDR3 is 17 amino acids long. Germline loops: CDR1 MGHRA, CDR2 YSYEKL. Trimming removed 0 bases from V and 0 bases from J, with 12 bases in between. As DNA, the CDR3 is TGCGCCAGCAGCCAAGATAGACACCAGGGCTCCTACAATGAGCAGTTCTTC. This codes for CASSQDRHQGSYNEQFF.

V gene TRBV10-3 combines with J gene TRBJ1-2; 7 bases line up with TRBD1. There are 16 residues in the CDR3. The trim removed 3 bases at V and 6 bases at J, leaving 13 bases unmatched. CDR1 is ENHRY and CDR2 is SYGVKD in the germline V gene. CDR3 bases: TGTGCCATCAGTGATCACAACTTGGACAGGTCTCATGGCTACACCTTC. This translates into CAISDHNLDRSHGYTF.

This chain connects TRBV7-2 to TRBJ1-1; possibly TRBD1 for D (5 bases). This CDR3 spans 13 amino acids. The V end was cut by 6 bases, the J end by 4 bases, with 12 bases between. Germline V gene sequence: CDR1 SGHTA, CDR2 FQGNSA. The CDR3, as DNA: TGTGCCAGCAGGCCAGCAGGGTTCACTGAAGCTTTCTTT. Translation gives CASRPAGFTEAFF.

The chain uses TRBV7-6 and TRBJ2-1; a weak D match, TRBD2 (5 bases). V was trimmed by 5 bases and J by 5 bases, leaving 16 bases between them. The germline V gene encodes CDR1 SGHVS and CDR2 FNYEAQ. This CDR3 spans 15 amino acids. The CDR3 coding sequence is TGTGCCAGCAGCCCAAGGGCGGGTGCAGACAATGAGCAGTTCTTC. Translation gives CASSPRAGADNEQFF.

The V gene is TRBV18, the J gene TRBJ2-5, with no clear D. This CDR3 region has 17 residues. Germline CDR1 and CDR2: KGHSH and LQKENI. Trimming removed 1 base from V and 3 bases from J, with 18 bases in between. The CDR3 spells CASSPLVSLFSKETQYF. CDR3 nucleotide sequence: TGTGCCAGCTCACCACTAGTATCCCTTTTTTCAAAAGAGACCCAGTACTTC.

The chain has TRBV7-2 and TRBJ1-1, with D perhaps matching TRBD1 (6 bases). Germline loops: CDR1 SGHTA, CDR2 FQGNSA. CDR3 size: 12 residues. V was trimmed by 5 bases and J by 10 bases, leaving 14 bases between them. CDR3 DNA: TGTGCCAGCAGCCGAGATGGGGGCCGAGCTTTCTTT. As protein: CASSRDGGRAFF.

J is TRBJ1-2 and V is TRBV28; maybe TRBD1 (5 bases). The ends were cut back, 6 bases at V and 5 bases at J, with 22 bases in the middle. The CDR3 is made up of 16 amino acids. CDR1 MDHEN and CDR2 SYDVKM come from the germline V gene. The CDR3 region has the DNA TGTGCCAGCAGGTCCCCGGGCGGGGGTAACTCATATGGCTACACCTTC. Amino acid sequence: CASRSPGGGNSYGYTF.

The J gene is TRBJ2-7, the V gene TRBV28; TRBD1 matches at 8 bases. The germline gives CDR1 MDHEN, CDR2 SYDVKM. Unmatched junction bases numbered 12, after V lost 1 base and J lost 7 bases. The CDR3 spans 16 residues. Here the CDR3 DNA reads TGTGCCAGCAGTTTATACTTGACAGGGGCGATTAGAGAGCAGTACTTC. This encodes CASSLYLTGAIREQYF.

This chain uses TRBV24-1 with TRBJ2-3, with 10 positions matching TRBD2. The germline gives CDR1 KGHDR, CDR2 SFDVKD. This CDR3 contains 18 residues. V lost 4 bases to trimming and J lost 4 bases; unmatched junction nucleotides: 13. The CDR3 DNA is TGTGCCACCAGTGAACCAACCAGCGGGAGGGCCGGGGCAGATACGCAGTATTTT. Amino acid sequence: CATSEPTSGRAGADTQYF.

The chain couples TRBV2 to TRBJ1-5, with TRBD1 matching over 8 bases. The germline V gene has CDR1 SNHLY and CDR2 FYNNEI. After removal of 6 bases from V and 5 bases from J, the junction contained 9 bases not matched to a gene. This CDR3 is 15 amino acids long. The CDR3 coding sequence is TGTGCCAGCAGGCTTGACAGGGGCTCGGATCAGCCCCAGCATTTT. Protein: CASRLDRGSDQPQHF. The full variable domain, in which reference TRBV2 and TRBJ1-5 provide the parts outside the CDR3, is EPEVTQTPSHQVTQMGQEVILRCVPISNHLYFYWYRQILGQKVEFLVSFYNNEISEKSEIFDDQFSVERPDGSNFTLKIRSTKLEDSAMYFCASRLDRGSDQPQHFGDGTRLSIL.

This chain uses TRBV7-8 with TRBJ2-1, with 8 bases fitting TRBD1. From germline, CDR1 is SGHVS and CDR2 FQNEAQ. This CDR3 is built from 14 residues. J gave up 6 bases and V 5 bases, and 6 bases lay outside the gene matches. CDR3 loop: CASSQHTGGNEQFF. The CDR3 coding sequence is TGTGCCAGCAGCCAACACACAGGGGGCAATGAGCAGTTCTTC.

V gene TRBV5-1 combines with J gene TRBJ1-1; 8 nucleotides line up with TRBD1. V was clipped by 5 bases and J by 1 base; unmatched bases: 7. The CDR3 runs 15 residues. The germline V gene has CDR1 SGHRS and CDR2 YFSETQ. CDR3 sequence: CASRTADRGNTEAFF. CDR3 nucleotides: TGCGCCAGCAGGACCGCAGACAGGGGGAACACTGAAGCTTTCTTT.

The CDR3 sequence: CASSAVDRGDEKLFF. The CDR3 nucleotides read TGCGCCAGCAGCGCGGTGGACAGGGGCGATGAAAAACTGTTTTTT. This chain joins TRBV5-1 and TRBJ1-4; TRBD1 matches 9 bases. Germline V gene sequence: CDR1 SGHRS, CDR2 YFSETQ. V shed 4 bases, J shed 6 bases, and the junction held 7 bases outside the gene matches. The CDR3 consists of 15 residues.

V is TRBV18 and J is TRBJ1-1, with unresolved D. Trimming shortened V by 3 bases and J by 4 bases, and 9 bases separated the two germline ends. Germline V gene data show CDR1 as KGHSH and CDR2 as LQKENI. This CDR3 is 13 amino acids long. Written as DNA, the CDR3 is TGTGCCAGCTCACCGAGGGCGAGCACTGAAGCTTTCTTT. Translated, it gives CASSPRASTEAFF.

This sequence joins TRBV4-1 and TRBJ2-5, with TRBD2 identical over 7 bases. V dropped 6 bases and J dropped 4; count of bases not matched to a gene: 14. The CDR3 has 16 residues. Germline CDR1 reads MGHRA; CDR2 reads YSYEKL. The CDR3 nucleotides are TGCGCCAGCAGACGATCGGGGGAGGGAAGTGTAGAGACCCAGTACTTC. It translates to CASRRSGEGSVETQYF.

The V call is TRBV4-1, the J call TRBJ1-3; D ambiguous. This CDR3 region has 11 residues. V was clipped by 8 bases and J by 6 bases, with 8 bases between them. Germline-derived CDR1 and CDR2 are MGHRA and YSYEKL. This CDR3 reads CASGSENTIYF. The DNA of the CDR3 is TGCGCCAGCGGGAGCGAAAACACCATATATTTT.

Only one count was recorded for this clone. This chain links TRBV7-8 with TRBJ1-1; D is perhaps TRBD1 (5 bases). The CDR3 loop spans 13 amino acids. Germline V lookup: CDR1 SGHVS, CDR2 FQNEAQ. V lost 5 bases, J lost 9 bases, and 16 bases lay in between. The CDR3 loop is CASSTGPTTQAFF. The CDR3 DNA sequence: TGTGCCAGCAGCACAGGACCCACAACCCAAGCTTTCTTT.

The rearrangement uses TRBV7-6 and TRBJ2-3, with 8 bases matching TRBD2. Germline V gene data show CDR1 as SGHVS and CDR2 as FNYEAQ. Trimming at V came to 2 bases and at J to 4 bases, leaving 8 bases not matched to a gene. The CDR3 loop spans 16 amino acids. CDR3 nucleotide sequence: TGTGCCAGCAGCTTAAATCTGCGGGGGGCCCCAGATACGCAGTATTTT. Translated, it gives CASSLNLRGAPDTQYF.

This sequence joins TRBV19 and TRBJ2-2; D uncertain. The germline V and J ends were trimmed by 7 bases and 0 bases, with 12 bases remaining between them. CDR3 length: 15 amino acids. Germline CDR1 reads LNHDA; CDR2 reads SQIVND (reference sequence). The CDR3 DNA reads as TGTGCCAGTAAAAGACTGGAGCCGAACACCGGGGAGCTGTTTTTT. It is translated as CASKRLEPNTGELFF.